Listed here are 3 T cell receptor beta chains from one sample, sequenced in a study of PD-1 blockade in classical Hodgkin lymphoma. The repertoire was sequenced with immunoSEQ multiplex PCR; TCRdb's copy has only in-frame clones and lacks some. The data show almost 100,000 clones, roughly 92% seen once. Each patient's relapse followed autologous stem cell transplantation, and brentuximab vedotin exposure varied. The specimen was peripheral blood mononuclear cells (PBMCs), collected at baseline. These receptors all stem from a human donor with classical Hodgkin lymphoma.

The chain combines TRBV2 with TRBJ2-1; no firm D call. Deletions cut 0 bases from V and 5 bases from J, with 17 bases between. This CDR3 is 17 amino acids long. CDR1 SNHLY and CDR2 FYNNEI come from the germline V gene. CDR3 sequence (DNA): TGTGCCAGCAGTGAAGCGCTTCGGGTCCCCCCCGACAATGAGCAGTTCTTC. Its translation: CASSEALRVPPDNEQFF. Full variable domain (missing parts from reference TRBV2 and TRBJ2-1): EPEVTQTPSHQVTQMGQEVILRCVPISNHLYFYWYRQILGQKVEFLVSFYNNEISEKSEIFDDQFSVERPDGSNFTLKIRSTKLEDSAMYFCASSEALRVPPDNEQFFGPGTRLTVL.

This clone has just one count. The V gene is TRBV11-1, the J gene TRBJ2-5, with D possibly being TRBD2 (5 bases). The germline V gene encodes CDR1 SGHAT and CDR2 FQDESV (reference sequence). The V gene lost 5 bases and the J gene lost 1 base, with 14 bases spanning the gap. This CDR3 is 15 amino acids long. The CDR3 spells CASSDPSRGQETQYF. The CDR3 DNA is TGTGCCAGCAGCGATCCCTCACGGGGCCAAGAGACCCAGTACTTC. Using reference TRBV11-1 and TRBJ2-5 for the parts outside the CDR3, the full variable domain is EAEVAQSPRYKITEKSQAVAFWCDPISGHATLYWYRQILGQGPELLVQFQDESVVDDSQLPKDRFSAERLKGVDSTLKIQPAELGDSAMYLCASSDPSRGQETQYFGPGTRLLVL.

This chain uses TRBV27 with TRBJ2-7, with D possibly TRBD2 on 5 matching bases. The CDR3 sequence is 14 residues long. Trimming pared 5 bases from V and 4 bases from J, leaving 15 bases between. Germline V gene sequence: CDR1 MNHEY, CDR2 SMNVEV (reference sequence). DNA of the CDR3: TGTGCCAGCAGTCGTGAGGGAGCGTCTTACGAGCAGTACTTC. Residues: CASSREGASYEQYF.